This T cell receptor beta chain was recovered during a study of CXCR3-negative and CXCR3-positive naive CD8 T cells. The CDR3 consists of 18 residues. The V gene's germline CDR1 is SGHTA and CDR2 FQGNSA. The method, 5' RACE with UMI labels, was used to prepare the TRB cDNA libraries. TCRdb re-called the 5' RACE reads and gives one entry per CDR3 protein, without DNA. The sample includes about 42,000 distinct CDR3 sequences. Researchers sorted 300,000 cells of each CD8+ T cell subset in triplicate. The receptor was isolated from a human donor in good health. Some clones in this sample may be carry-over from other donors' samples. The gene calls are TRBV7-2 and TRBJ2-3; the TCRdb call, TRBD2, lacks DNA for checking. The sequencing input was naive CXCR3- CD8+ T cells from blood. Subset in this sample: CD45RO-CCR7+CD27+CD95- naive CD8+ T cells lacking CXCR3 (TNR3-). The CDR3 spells CASSLALIAGGPTDTQYF.